Following are 22 T cell receptor beta chains from one sample sequenced in a study of shared clonotypes between healthy human individuals. The protocol was immunoSEQ multiplex PCR, while the TCRdb copy is restricted to in-frame clones and leaves out a portion. The sample shows about 710,000 clones, about 80% of them seen only once. Sequencing was carried out using memory CD4+ T cells sorted from blood. The sample's subset: CD45RA-negative fraction. The receptors shown here come from a woman aged 25 to 39 in good health.

In this sample, this clone turned up a few times. V gene TRBV7-7 combines with J gene TRBJ2-1, with TRBD1 matching over 9 bases. CDR1 is SSHAT, CDR2 FNYEAQ, per germline (reference sequence). Germline trimming cut 5 bases from V and 7 bases from J; bases unmatched to any gene: 9. The CDR3 covers 15 residues. The DNA of the CDR3 is TGTGCCAGCAGCCAGAGCACAGGGGGCGGGAATGAGCAGTTCTTC. It codes for CASSQSTGGGNEQFF.

V and J are TRBV5-1 and TRBJ2-7; no clear D. The germline V gene encodes CDR1 SGHRS and CDR2 YFSETQ. Trimming stripped 0 bases from V and 9 bases from J, with 16 bases between. The CDR3 runs to 14 residues. In nucleotides, the CDR3 is TGCGCCAGCAGCTTGGGGAGTTACACCTTTGGGCAGTACTTC. Translating it yields CASSLGSYTFGQYF.

CDR3 protein: CASSPPGDEQYF. For the CDR3, the DNA is TGTGCCAGCAGTCCCCCCGGGGACGAGCAGTACTTC. The rearrangement links TRBV27 to TRBJ2-7; the D gene is possibly TRBD2 (5 bases). V was trimmed by 5 bases and J by 5 bases, leaving 10 bases between them. The germline V gene encodes CDR1 MNHEY and CDR2 SMNVEV (reference sequence). The CDR3 covers 12 residues.

This chain uses TRBV29-1 with TRBJ2-2, with TRBD1 matching 7 bases. The CDR3 has 14 residues. Per germline, CDR1 SQVTM and CDR2 ANQGSEA. The trim removed 7 bases at V and 3 bases at J, leaving 8 bases unmatched. The CDR3 loop is CSANRGFYTGELFF. The CDR3 DNA sequence: TGCAGCGCCAACAGGGGATTTTACACCGGGGAGCTGTTTTTT.

The rearrangement joins TRBV27 to TRBJ2-3; TRBD1 aligns across 9 bases. This CDR3 region has 15 residues. Germline CDR1 MNHEY, CDR2 SMNVEV (reference sequence). V lost 6 bases to trimming and J lost 6 bases; unmatched junction nucleotides: 10. As DNA, the CDR3 is TGTGCCAGCAGCCCCCCGGGACAGGGTTCCGATACGCAGTATTTT. The encoded protein is CASSPPGQGSDTQYF.

The V call is TRBV19, the J call TRBJ2-5, with TRBD2 matching over 10 bases. The ends lost 5 bases at V and 2 bases at J; junction bases unmatched: 5. This CDR3 comprises 15 residues. Per the germline V gene, CDR1 is LNHDA and CDR2 is SQIVND (reference sequence). The CDR3 region is CASSLVAGGQETQYF. The CDR3 DNA is TGTGCCAGTAGTCTAGTAGCGGGGGGACAAGAGACCCAGTACTTC.

This clone was detected once. The V call is TRBV28, the J call TRBJ2-1, with TRBD2 matching over 9 bases. Germline-derived CDR1 and CDR2 are MDHEN and SYDVKM. This CDR3 spans 15 amino acids. V dropped 7 bases and J dropped 5; count of bases not matched to a gene: 9. CDR3 DNA: TGTGCCAGCACCACCTGGGCTAGCGGGGACAATGAGCAGTTCTTC. As protein: CASTTWASGDNEQFF.

This sequence joins TRBV7-9 and TRBJ2-1, with D perhaps TRBD1 (7 bases). The CDR3 has 15 residues. Germline V gene sequence: CDR1 SEHNR, CDR2 FQNEAQ (reference sequence). V gave up 5 bases and J gave up 2 bases, with 13 bases separating them. CDR3 sequence reads: CASSAVRGAYNEQFF. DNA for the CDR3: TGTGCCAGCAGCGCCGTCAGGGGGGCCTACAATGAGCAGTTCTTC. The whole variable domain, filled in from reference TRBV7-9 and TRBJ2-1, reads DTGVSQNPRHKITKRGQNVTFRCDPISEHNRLYWYRQTLGQGPEFLTYFQNEAQLEKSRLLSDRFSAERPKGSFSTLEIQRTEQGDSAMYLCASSAVRGAYNEQFFGPGTRLTVL.

The CDR3 sequence: CASSQGTVAFAEQFF. The CDR3 DNA is TGCGCCAGCAGCCAAGGGACGGTAGCCTTTGCTGAGCAGTTCTTC. This chain links TRBV4-1 with TRBJ2-1; D not certain. This CDR3 has 15 residues. The V and J ends lost 1 base and 9 bases respectively, with 16 bases between them. The germline V gene encodes CDR1 MGHRA and CDR2 YSYEKL.

The J gene is TRBJ2-4, the V gene TRBV7-8, with unresolved D. CDR3 length: 15 amino acids. Germline-derived CDR1 and CDR2 are SGHVS and FQNEAQ. V gave up 3 bases and J gave up 0 bases, with 9 bases separating them. The CDR3 spells CASSLSVVAKNIQYF. The CDR3 DNA reads TGTGCCAGCAGCTTGTCAGTCGTAGCCAAAAACATTCAGTACTTC. The whole variable domain, filled in from reference TRBV7-8 and TRBJ2-4, reads GAGVSQSPRYKVAKRGQDVALRCDPISGHVSLFWYQQALGQGPEFLTYFQNEAQLDKSGLPSDRFFAERPEGSVSTLKIQRTQQEDSAVYLCASSLSVVAKNIQYFGAGTRLSVL.

As regards this clone: The germline gene is not matched at one end of the junction; a read error may be the cause. This chain uses TRBV2 with TRBJ1-1, with TRBD1 matching over 8 bases. This CDR3 has 15 amino acids. Germline V lookup: CDR1 SNHLY, CDR2 FYNNEI. Here the CDR3 DNA reads TGTGCTAGCAGGGGGCAGCTTAATGTGAACACTGAAGCTTTCTTT. This translates into CASRGQLNVNTEAFF.

The V gene is TRBV5-1, the J gene TRBJ2-3, with 9 bases lining up with TRBD2. This CDR3 contains 19 residues. CDR1 is SGHRS, CDR2 YFSETQ, per germline. J was trimmed by 2 bases and V by 4 bases; bases with no gene match: 17. Written as DNA, the CDR3 is TGCGCCAGCAGCCCAAGAGGGGCGGGAGGGCCAACCGACACAGATACGCAGTATTTT. Its translation: CASSPRGAGGPTDTDTQYF.

This clone is a singleton in its sample. This may come from a read error, since a much larger clone is one base off. This rearrangement joins TRBV27 to TRBJ1-5; D call uncertain. V lost 4 bases and J lost 0, with 4 bases in between. The CDR3 is 13 residues long. Germline V CDR1 and CDR2: MNHEY, SMNVEV (reference sequence). As DNA, the CDR3 is TGTGCCAGCAGTTGGGATAGCAATCAGCCCCAGCATTTT. This codes for CASSWDSNQPQHF.

CDR3 sequence (DNA): TGTGCCAGCAGTAGACTAGCGGGAGTCGGGGATGAGCAGTTCTTC. Encoded protein: CASSRLAGVGDEQFF. The chain employs TRBV27 and TRBJ2-1; 12 positions match TRBD2. Losses at the gene ends were 5 bases for V and 8 bases for J; bases not matched to a gene: 7. The CDR3 has 15 residues. The germline gives CDR1 MNHEY, CDR2 SMNVEV (reference sequence).

This clone occurred once. This chain joins TRBV18 and TRBJ1-1, with D possibly being TRBD1 (6 bases). This CDR3 has 15 amino acids. Trimming removed 5 bases at V and 2 bases at J, with 15 bases between. Germline CDR1 KGHSH, CDR2 LQKENI. CDR3 protein: CASSERTGLNTEAFF. The CDR3 DNA follows: TGTGCCAGCTCAGAGCGAACAGGGCTCAACACTGAAGCTTTCTTT.

With regard to this clone: A much larger clone sits a single nucleotide away, making a read error possible. The gene calls are TRBV6-6 and TRBJ2-5; D gene unclear. In germline, CDR1 is MNHNY, CDR2 SVGAGI (reference sequence). Trimming stripped 6 bases from V and 1 base from J, with 3 bases between. This CDR3 contains 11 residues. This CDR3 is CASSLQETQYF. In DNA, the CDR3 is TGTGCCAGCAGCCTCCAAGAGACCCAGTACTTC.

The J gene is TRBJ1-5, the V gene TRBV7-2, with D possibly TRBD1 on 6 matching bases. Germline CDR1 is SGHTA and CDR2 is FQGNSA. This CDR3 comprises 16 residues. V was clipped by 3 bases and J by 4 bases, with 16 bases between them. The CDR3 DNA is TGTGCCAGCAGCTTCTCAGGGGTTCTAGGGAATCAGCCCCAGCATTTT. This sequence encodes CASSFSGVLGNQPQHF.

This clone was seen repeatedly, ten times or more. J is TRBJ1-1 and V is TRBV2; D call uncertain. The germline V gene encodes CDR1 SNHLY and CDR2 FYNNEI. The CDR3 contains 13 residues. The V gene lost 7 bases and the J gene lost 3 bases, with 12 bases spanning the gap. CDR3 nucleotide sequence: TGTGCCAGCACCCAGGACGGTTACACTGAAGCTTTCTTT. It yields the protein CASTQDGYTEAFF.

This clone was detected once. The genes are TRBV7-6 and TRBJ2-1; D is uncertain. The CDR3 is made up of 15 amino acids. V was clipped by 5 bases and J by 2 bases, with 13 bases between them. The germline CDR1 and CDR2 sequences are SGHVS and FNYEAQ. CDR3 in amino acids: CASSPQDGTYNEQFF. The CDR3 DNA follows: TGTGCCAGCAGCCCCCAGGACGGTACCTACAATGAGCAGTTCTTC.

V usage is TRBV2 and J usage is TRBJ2-2; possibly TRBD2 for D (5 bases). Germline CDR1 is SNHLY and CDR2 is FYNNEI. V was clipped by 1 base and J by 5 bases, with 11 bases between them. This CDR3 region has 15 residues. CDR3 loop: CASSEDVGVTGELFF. The CDR3 bases are TGTGCCAGCAGTGAAGATGTGGGAGTGACCGGGGAGCTGTTTTTT.

The sample holds one count of this clone. The chain is built from TRBV7-8 and TRBJ2-2, with D possibly being TRBD1 (6 bases). V lost 2 bases and J lost 2, with 12 bases in between. The length of the CDR3 is 16 residues. Germline values: CDR1 SGHVS, CDR2 FQNEAQ. CDR3 in amino acids: CASSLRSGTNTGELFF. CDR3 nucleotide sequence: TGTGCCAGCAGCTTAAGGTCCGGGACAAACACCGGGGAGCTGTTTTTT. Variable domain in full (rest from reference TRBV7-8 and TRBJ2-2): GAGVSQSPRYKVAKRGQDVALRCDPISGHVSLFWYQQALGQGPEFLTYFQNEAQLDKSGLPSDRFFAERPEGSVSTLKIQRTQQEDSAVYLCASSLRSGTNTGELFFGEGSRLTVL.

The chain carries TRBV6-5 and TRBJ2-2; 8 positions match TRBD2. V lost 6 bases, J lost 2 bases, and 5 bases stayed unmatched. Germline values: CDR1 MNHEY, CDR2 SVGAGI. The CDR3 is 15 residues long. The CDR3 region has the DNA TGTGCCAGCAGCGGACTAGCAGTTAACACCGGGGAGCTGTTTTTT. Translation: CASSGLAVNTGELFF.